This T cell receptor (beta chain) was sequenced in a study of cytomegalovirus exposure and HLA in healthy donors. From germline, CDR1 is SGHRS and CDR2 YFSETQ. The CDR3 contains 13 residues. The V and J ends lost 4 bases and 5 bases, in that order; junction bases with no gene match: 4. PCR primers comprised 60 Vbeta and 13 Jbeta primers. Some clones are missing from TCRdb's copy, which holds only in-frame ones; the method was immunoSEQ multiplex PCR. The sample spans 100,000 to 150,000 clones; the ten largest clones claim over 1.5%. Study-wide points: Further analysis was carried out later, and it showed several of the most significant clusters appearing linked to common viral pathogens. About 90% or about 30% of the time was how often most TCR beta V segments were productive, according to an earlier analysis. Fewer than 20,000 TCR beta sequences were associated with HLA alleles at 0.05 false discovery rate in a later analysis. CMV serostatus was the sole immune exposure data available.

With respect to this clone: The antigen remains unidentified. This same CDR3 is encoded by further DNA sequences in the sample.

The sample was PBMCs. This TCR was recovered from a man between 18 and 29 years old in good health and CMV-seronegative. V and J are TRBV5-1 and TRBJ1-1; the match to TRBD1 covers 8 bases. The CDR3 bases are TGCGCCAGCAGCCCCGACAGGGGAACTGAAGCTTTCTTT. Its translation is CASSPDRGTEAFF.